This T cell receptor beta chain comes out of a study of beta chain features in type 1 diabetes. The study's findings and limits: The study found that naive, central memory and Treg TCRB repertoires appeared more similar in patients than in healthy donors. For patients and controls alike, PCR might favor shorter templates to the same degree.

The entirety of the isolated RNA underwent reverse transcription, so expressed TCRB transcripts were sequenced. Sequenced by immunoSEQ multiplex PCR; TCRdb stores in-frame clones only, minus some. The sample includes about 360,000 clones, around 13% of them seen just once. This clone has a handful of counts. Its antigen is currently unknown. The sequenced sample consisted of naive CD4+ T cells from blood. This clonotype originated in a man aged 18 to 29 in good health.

The CDR3 bases are TGTGCCAGCAGTGGAGGAGAAAAACTGTTTTTT. This codes for CASSGGEKLFF. The gene calls are TRBV6-1 and TRBJ1-4, with unresolved D. Germline V gene data show CDR1 as MNHNS and CDR2 as SASEGT. The CDR3 is 11 amino acids. V lost 4 bases and J lost 8, with 5 bases in between.